This TCR beta chain was profiled in a study of blood T cells in healthy people across ages. A second PCR, run for roughly 6 to 11 cycles, used a sample-barcoded 5' primer plus a J-beta primer mix. TCRdb itself ran the 5' RACE reads through MiXCR, one entry per CDR3 protein. The sample has around 800,000 distinct CDR3 sequences, around 42% seen once; the top ten hold around 21%. The CDR3 totals 13 residues. Germline V gene data show CDR1 as SNHLY and CDR2 as FYNNEI. V was trimmed by 7 bases and J by 7 bases, leaving 13 bases between them. This clonotype originated in a man between 60 and 75 years old in good health. Sequenced material: blood. V and J are TRBV2 and TRBJ2-2; D is perhaps TRBD1 (5 bases). CDR3 in amino acids: CASTAGFGGELFF. CDR3 sequence (DNA): TGTGCCAGCACCGCAGGGTTTGGCGGGGAGCTGTTTTTT.